There are many counts of the clone carrying this T cell receptor (beta chain). Its target is not known. Germline V lookup: CDR1 MNHNS, CDR2 SASEGT. Trimming stripped 6 bases from V and 2 bases from J, with 11 bases between. The CDR3 contains 14 residues. TCRdb recomputed calls from the 5' RACE reads with MiXCR, one row per CDR3 protein. The profile shows about 49,000 distinct CDR3 sequences, less than 9% of them singletons. The data are from a study of T cells after yellow fever vaccination. Points from the study as a whole: Post-booster repertoires again held most primary-vaccination clones (roughly 95% CD4, 85% to 90% CD8).

The source was CD8+ T cells sorted from PBMCs, collected more than 13 days after the first yellow fever vaccination. The receptor's source is a young man who received the YFV17D yellow fever vaccine. The chain uses TRBV6-1 and TRBJ1-3, with a tentative D call TRBD1 (6 bases). Here the CDR3 DNA reads TGTGCCAGCAGAATACAGGGACCTGGAAACACCATATATTTT. Encoded protein: CASRIQGPGNTIYF.